This TCR beta chain stems from a study of control samples from healthy donors and cancer patients. Sequencing used immunoSEQ multiplex PCR; TCRdb keeps in-frame clones, though not all of them. The profile shows some 410,000 clones, roughly 90% of them singletons. The CDR3 is made up of 15 amino acids. Trimming took off 4 bases at V and 6 bases at J, with 18 bases between the two ends. CDR1 and CDR2 from the germline V gene are LGHNA and YSLEER. Sequenced input: PBMCs. This sequence originates from a man aged 35-49 years with head and neck cancer. The chain uses TRBV4-3 and TRBJ1-2, with D possibly being TRBD1 (5 bases). Written as DNA, the CDR3 is TGCGCCAGCAGCCCGTTTGGGGGTGCTCCGGATGGCTACACCTTC. As protein: CASSPFGGAPDGYTF.